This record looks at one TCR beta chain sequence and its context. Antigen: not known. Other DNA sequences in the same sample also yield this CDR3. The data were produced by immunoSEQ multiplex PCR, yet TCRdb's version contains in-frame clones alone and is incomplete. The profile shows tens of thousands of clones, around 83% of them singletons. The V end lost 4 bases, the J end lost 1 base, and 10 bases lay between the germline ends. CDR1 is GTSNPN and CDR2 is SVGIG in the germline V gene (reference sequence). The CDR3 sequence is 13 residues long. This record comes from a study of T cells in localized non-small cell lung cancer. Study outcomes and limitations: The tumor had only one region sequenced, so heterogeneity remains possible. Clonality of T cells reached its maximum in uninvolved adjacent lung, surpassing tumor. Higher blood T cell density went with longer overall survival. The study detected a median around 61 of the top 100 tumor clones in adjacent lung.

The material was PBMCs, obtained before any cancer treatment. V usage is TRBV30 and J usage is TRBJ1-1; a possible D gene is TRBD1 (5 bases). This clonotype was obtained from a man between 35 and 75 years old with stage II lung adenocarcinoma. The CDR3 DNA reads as TGTGCCTGGACACGCCAGGGGAACACTGAAGCTTTCTTT. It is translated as CAWTRQGNTEAFF. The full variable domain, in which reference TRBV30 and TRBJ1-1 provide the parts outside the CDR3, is SQTIHQWPATLVQPVGSPLSLECTVEGTSNPNLYWYRQAAGRGLQLLFYSVGIGQISSEVPQNLSASRPQDRQFILSSKKLLLSDSGFYLCAWTRQGNTEAFFGQGTRLTVV.